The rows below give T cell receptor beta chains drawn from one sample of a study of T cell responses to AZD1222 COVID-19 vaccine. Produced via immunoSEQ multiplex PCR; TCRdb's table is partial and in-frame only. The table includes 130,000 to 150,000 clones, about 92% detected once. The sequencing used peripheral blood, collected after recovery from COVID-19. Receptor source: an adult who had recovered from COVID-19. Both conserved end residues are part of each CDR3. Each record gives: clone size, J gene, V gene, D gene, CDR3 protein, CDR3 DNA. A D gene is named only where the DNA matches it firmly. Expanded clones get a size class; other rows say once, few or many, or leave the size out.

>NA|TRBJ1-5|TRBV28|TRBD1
CASSYPGQVRSF
TGTGCCAGCAGCTACCCTGGACAGGTACGATCTTTT
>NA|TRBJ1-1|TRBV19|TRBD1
CASSTQGSTRSEAFF
TGTGCCAGTAGTACACAGGGGTCTACGAGATCTGAAGCTTTCTTT
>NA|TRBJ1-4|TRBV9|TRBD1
CASSVDDRANEKLFF
TGTGCCAGCAGCGTGGACGACAGGGCAAATGAAAAACTGTTTTTT
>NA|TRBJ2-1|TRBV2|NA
CASARDSYNEQFF
TGTGCCAGCGCGCGGGACTCCTACAATGAGCAGTTCTTC
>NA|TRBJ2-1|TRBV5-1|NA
CASGSDRSGNEQFF
TGCGCCAGCGGGTCGGACAGATCGGGGAATGAGCAGTTCTTC
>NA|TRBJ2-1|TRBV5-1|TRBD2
CASSHTSGSNEQFF
TGCGCCAGCAGCCATACTAGCGGGAGCAATGAGCAGTTCTTC
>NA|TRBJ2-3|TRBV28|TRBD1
CASTVRDRVKWTDTQYF
TGTGCCAGCACCGTCCGGGACAGGGTTAAGTGGACAGATACGCAGTATTTT
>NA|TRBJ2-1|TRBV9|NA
CASSGQRAGGLDSYNEQFF
TGTGCCAGCAGCGGACAACGGGCCGGGGGGCTAGACTCCTACAATGAGCAGTTCTTC
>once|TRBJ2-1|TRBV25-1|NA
CASSEGLRLYNEQFF
TGTGCCAGCAGTGAGGGACTTAGACTCTACAATGAGCAGTTCTTC
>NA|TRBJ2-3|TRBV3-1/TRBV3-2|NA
CASSQQDTQYF
TGTGCCAGCAGCCAACAAGATACGCAGTATTTT
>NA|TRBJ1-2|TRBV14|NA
CASSLHPAANYGYTF
TGTGCCAGCAGCCTGCATCCCGCAGCTAACTATGGCTACACCTTC
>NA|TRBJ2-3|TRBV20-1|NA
CSASVEDTQYF
TGCAGTGCTAGTGTTGAAGATACGCAGTATTTT
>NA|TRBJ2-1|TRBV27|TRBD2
CASSLAGGDHNEQFF
TGTGCCAGCAGTTTAGCGGGAGGGGATCACAATGAGCAGTTCTTC
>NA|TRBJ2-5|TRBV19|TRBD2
CASSIHPAGAQETQYF
TGTGCCAGTAGTATCCATCCAGCGGGGGCCCAAGAGACCCAGTACTTC
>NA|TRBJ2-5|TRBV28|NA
CASSWGEETQYF
TGTGCCAGCAGTTGGGGGGAAGAGACCCAGTACTTC
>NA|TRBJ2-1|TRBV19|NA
CASSMVEGEQFF
TGTGCCAGTAGTATGGTAGAAGGTGAGCAGTTCTTC
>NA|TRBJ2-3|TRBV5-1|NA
CASRTGSTDTQYF
TGCGCCAGCCGTACGGGGAGCACAGATACGCAGTATTTT
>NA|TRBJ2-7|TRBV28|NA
CASSTTGLSSYEQYF
TGTGCCAGCAGTACGACAGGATTGAGCTCCTACGAGCAGTACTTC
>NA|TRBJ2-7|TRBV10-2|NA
CASSELEGPEQYF
TGCGCCAGCAGTGAGTTAGAGGGTCCGGAGCAGTACTTC